Following are 9 T cell receptor beta chains from one sample sequenced in a study of blood T cell repertoires in COVID-19. Repertoires were generated with immunoSEQ multiplex PCR, while TCRdb's copy carries only in-frame clones and drops some. Altogether about 140,000 clones are present, approximately 78% being singletons, with the ten largest covering 6%. The sample consisted of PBMCs or T cells enriched from blood (not recorded which). Source of these receptors: a woman in her 50s who had recovered from COVID-19.

The chain recombines TRBV5-1 with TRBJ1-4; D is unresolved. The CDR3 is 14 residues long. Between the trimmed V and J ends, which lost 5 bases and 5 bases, there was a span of 13 bases. Germline lookup yields CDR1 SGHRS and CDR2 YFSETQ. The CDR3 nucleotides are TGCGCCAGCAGACCCGGGAGTAACAATGAAAAACTGTTTTTT. As protein: CASRPGSNNEKLFF.

The chain combines TRBV10-3 with TRBJ1-2, with D possibly TRBD1 on 6 matching bases. The CDR3 totals 12 residues. Germline CDR1 and CDR2: ENHRY and SYGVKD. Trimming stripped 3 bases from V and 8 bases from J, with 10 bases between. As DNA, the CDR3 is TGTGCCATCAGTGAACAGGGAGAGGGCTACACCTTC. Amino acid sequence: CAISEQGEGYTF.

This chain uses TRBV14 with TRBJ2-2; D ambiguous. Germline V gives CDR1 SGHDN, CDR2 FVKESK. This CDR3 spans 19 amino acids. V dropped 0 bases and J dropped 1 base, with 18 bases sitting between them. The DNA for the CDR3 is TGTGCCAGCAGCCAAGATTCAGTACAGTCTTTTGTGAACACCGGGGAGCTGTTTTTT. The encoded protein is CASSQDSVQSFVNTGELFF.

The chain links TRBV5-1 to TRBJ2-5, with D perhaps TRBD1 (6 bases). Germline loops: CDR1 SGHRS, CDR2 YFSETQ. The CDR3 spans 15 residues. V was trimmed by 3 bases and J by 3 bases, leaving 15 bases between them. CDR3 bases: TGCGCCAGCAGCTATCAAGGGACAACAGAAGAGACCCAGTACTTC. This codes for CASSYQGTTEETQYF.

The chain joins TRBV30 to TRBJ1-4, with D unclear. Trimming removed 1 base at V and 4 bases at J, with 13 bases between. The CDR3 runs 15 residues. CDR1 GTSNPN and CDR2 SVGIG come from the germline V gene (reference sequence). The CDR3 nucleotides are TGTGCCTGGAGTGACCTACAGAAGATTAATGAAAAACTGTTTTTT. It translates to CAWSDLQKINEKLFF.

The chain links TRBV5-1 to TRBJ2-2; 8 bases line up with TRBD1. CDR1 is SGHRS and CDR2 is YFSETQ in the germline V gene. Trimming removed 3 bases from V and 5 bases from J; junction bases left unmatched: 9. The CDR3 is 16 residues long. This CDR3 is CASSSRTGRGTGELFF. For the CDR3, the DNA is TGCGCCAGCAGCTCTCGGACAGGGCGGGGTACCGGGGAGCTGTTTTTT.

The CDR3 nucleotides read TGTGCCAGCTTACGACAGGGGAGTTCACCCCTCCACTTT. It codes for CASLRQGSSPLHF. The genes are TRBV6-5 and TRBJ1-6; 8 bases agree with TRBD1. This CDR3 has 13 amino acids. The germline CDR1 and CDR2 sequences are MNHEY and SVGAGI. Trimming cost V 8 bases and J 9 bases; bases outside gene matches: 6.

This clone was picked up a small number of times. This chain links TRBV12-3 or TRBV12-4 with TRBJ1-1; D not resolved. The CDR3 spans 12 residues. V was trimmed by 7 bases and J by 3 bases, leaving 9 bases between them. The CDR3: CASKVGDTEAFF. The CDR3 DNA is TGTGCCAGCAAAGTCGGGGACACTGAAGCTTTCTTT.

The rearrangement links TRBV6-1 to TRBJ1-1; D is ambiguous. Trimming cost V 0 bases and J 1 base, with 9 bases left between them. Germline CDR1 reads MNHNS; CDR2 reads SASEGT. The CDR3 contains 15 residues. The CDR3 here is CASSEALQRNTEAFF. Here the CDR3 DNA reads TGTGCCAGCAGTGAAGCCTTGCAGCGGAACACTGAAGCTTTCTTT.